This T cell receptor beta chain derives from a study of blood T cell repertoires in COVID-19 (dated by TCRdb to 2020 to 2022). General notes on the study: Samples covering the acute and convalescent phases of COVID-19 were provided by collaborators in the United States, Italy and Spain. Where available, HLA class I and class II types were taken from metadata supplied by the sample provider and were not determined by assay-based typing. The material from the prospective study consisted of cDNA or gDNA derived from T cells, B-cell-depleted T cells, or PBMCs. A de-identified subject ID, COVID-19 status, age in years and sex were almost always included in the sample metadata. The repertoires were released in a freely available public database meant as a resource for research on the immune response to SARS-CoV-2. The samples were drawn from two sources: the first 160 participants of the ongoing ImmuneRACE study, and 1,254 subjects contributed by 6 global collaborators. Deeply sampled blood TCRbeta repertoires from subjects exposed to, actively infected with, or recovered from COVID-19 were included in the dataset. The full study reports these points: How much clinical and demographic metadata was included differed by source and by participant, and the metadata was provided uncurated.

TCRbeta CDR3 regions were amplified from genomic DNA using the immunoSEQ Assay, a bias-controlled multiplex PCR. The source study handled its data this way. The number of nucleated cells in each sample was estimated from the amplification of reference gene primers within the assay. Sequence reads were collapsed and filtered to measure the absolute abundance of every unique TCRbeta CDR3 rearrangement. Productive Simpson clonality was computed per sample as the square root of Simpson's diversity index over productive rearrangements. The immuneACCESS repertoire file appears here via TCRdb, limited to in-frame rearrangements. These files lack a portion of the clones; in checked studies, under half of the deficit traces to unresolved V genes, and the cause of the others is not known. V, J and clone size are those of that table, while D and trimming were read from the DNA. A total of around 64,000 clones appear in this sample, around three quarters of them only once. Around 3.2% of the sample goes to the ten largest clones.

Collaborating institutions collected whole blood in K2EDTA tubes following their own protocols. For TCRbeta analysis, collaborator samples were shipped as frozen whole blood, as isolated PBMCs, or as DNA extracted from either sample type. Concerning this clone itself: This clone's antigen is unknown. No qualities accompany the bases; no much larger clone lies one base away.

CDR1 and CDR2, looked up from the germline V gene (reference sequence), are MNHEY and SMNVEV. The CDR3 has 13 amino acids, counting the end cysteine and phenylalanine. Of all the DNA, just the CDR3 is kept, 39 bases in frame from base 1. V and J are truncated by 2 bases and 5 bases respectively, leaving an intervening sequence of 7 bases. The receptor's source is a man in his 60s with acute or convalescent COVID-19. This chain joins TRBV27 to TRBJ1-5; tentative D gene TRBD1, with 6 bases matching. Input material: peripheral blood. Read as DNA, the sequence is TGTGCCAGCAGTTTAACAGGGTATCAGCCCCAGCATTTT. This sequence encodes CASSLTGYQPQHF.